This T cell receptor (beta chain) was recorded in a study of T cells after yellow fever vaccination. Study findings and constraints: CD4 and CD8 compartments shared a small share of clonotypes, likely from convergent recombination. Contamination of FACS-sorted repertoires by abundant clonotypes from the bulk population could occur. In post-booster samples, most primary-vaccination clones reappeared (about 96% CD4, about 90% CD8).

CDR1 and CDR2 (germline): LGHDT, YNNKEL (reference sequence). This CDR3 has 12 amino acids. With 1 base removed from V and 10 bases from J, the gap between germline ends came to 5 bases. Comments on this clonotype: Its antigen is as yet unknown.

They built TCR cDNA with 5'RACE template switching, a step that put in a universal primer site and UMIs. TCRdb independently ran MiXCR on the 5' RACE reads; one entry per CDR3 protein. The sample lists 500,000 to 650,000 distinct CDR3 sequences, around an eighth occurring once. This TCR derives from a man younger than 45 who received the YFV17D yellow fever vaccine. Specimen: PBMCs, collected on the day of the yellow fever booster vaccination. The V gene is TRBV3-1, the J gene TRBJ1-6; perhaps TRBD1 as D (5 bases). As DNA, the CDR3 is TGTGCCAGCAGCCAAGGGGGGTCACCCCTCCACTTT. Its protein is CASSQGGSPLHF.